What follows are 11 T cell receptor beta chains derived from one specimen sequenced in a study of blood T cell repertoires in COVID-19. Sequencing used immunoSEQ multiplex PCR; TCRdb keeps in-frame clones, though not all of them. The data contain under 65,000 clones, approximately 75% of them singletons. Sequencing was carried out using peripheral blood. The receptor set was obtained from a man in his fifties or sixties with COVID-19, enrolled during active disease.

This clone was seen a single time. J is TRBJ2-1 and V is TRBV18, with 12 bases lining up with TRBD2. Trimming removed 0 bases from V and 6 bases from J; junction bases left unmatched: 0. This CDR3 comprises 15 residues. In germline, CDR1 is KGHSH, CDR2 LQKENI. The CDR3 DNA reads TGTGCCAGCTCACCACCGGGACTAGCGGGCAATGAGCAGTTCTTC. This codes for CASSPPGLAGNEQFF.

The V gene is TRBV19, the J gene TRBJ1-2, with D tentatively TRBD1 (6 bases). Germline CDR1 and CDR2: LNHDA and SQIVND (reference sequence). This CDR3 region has 14 residues. With 4 bases removed from V and 8 bases from J, the gap between germline ends came to 17 bases. CDR3 sequence reads: CASSNLRTAEGYTF. CDR3 sequence (DNA): TGTGCCAGTAGTAACCTCAGGACAGCAGAAGGCTACACCTTC.

This sequence joins TRBV29-1 and TRBJ1-1, with D possibly TRBD1 on 5 matching bases. The germline CDR1 and CDR2 sequences are SQVTM and ANQGSEA. CDR3 length: 12 residues. The V and J ends lost 6 bases and 10 bases respectively, with 18 bases between them. The DNA for the CDR3 is TGCAGCGTGGGCCAAAGAGGACAAGGAGCTTTCTTT. Translated, it gives CSVGQRGQGAFF.

This clone showed up just a few times. This CDR3 reads CSARDGVEQYF. CDR3 nucleotide sequence: TGCAGTGCTAGAGATGGAGTCGAGCAGTACTTC. The V call is TRBV20-1, the J call TRBJ2-7; D is unclear. Trimming pared 0 bases from V and 6 bases from J, leaving 6 bases between. The CDR3 is 11 residues long. Germline values: CDR1 DFQATT, CDR2 SNEGSKA (reference sequence).

V is TRBV5-1 and J is TRBJ2-5; D perhaps matches TRBD1 (6 bases). This CDR3 has 11 amino acids. Per the germline V gene, CDR1 is SGHRS and CDR2 is YFSETQ. The V end lost 3 bases, the J end lost 11 bases, and 11 bases lay between the germline ends. The CDR3 DNA follows: TGCGCCAGCAGCTCACAGGGTCATCAGTACTTC. This translates into CASSSQGHQYF.

The chain is built from TRBV5-1 and TRBJ2-3; possible D gene TRBD1, 6 bases. The germline gives CDR1 SGHRS, CDR2 YFSETQ. The CDR3 runs to 15 residues. Trimming stripped 4 bases from V and 5 bases from J, with 17 bases between. The CDR3 nucleotides are TGCGCCAGCAGCAACGACAGGAATGCGGGAGATACGCAGTATTTT. Translated, it gives CASSNDRNAGDTQYF.

This clone was observed a few times. The CDR3 DNA follows: TGCGCCAGCAGCCAAAAGGGTCAGGGCCTGGGTGAAAAACTGTTTTTT. As protein: CASSQKGQGLGEKLFF. The chain recombines TRBV4-1 with TRBJ1-4; perhaps TRBD1 as D (5 bases). The V and J ends lost 2 bases and 7 bases respectively, with 17 bases between them. CDR1 is MGHRA, CDR2 YSYEKL, per germline. CDR3 size: 16 residues.

The chain couples TRBV2 to TRBJ2-7, with D maybe TRBD1 (6 bases). V was shortened by 7 bases and J by 3 bases, with 16 bases between the two germline ends. The CDR3 has 14 residues. Germline V CDR1 and CDR2: SNHLY, FYNNEI. The CDR3 sequence: CASKWNLQGYEQYF. The CDR3 DNA reads TGTGCCAGCAAGTGGAATTTACAGGGCTACGAGCAGTACTTC.

The rearrangement links TRBV3-1 (or the pseudogene TRBV3-2) to TRBJ2-2; no clear D gene. The CDR3 totals 12 residues. CDR1 is LGHDT, CDR2 YNNKEL, per germline (reference sequence). Deletions cut 5 bases from V and 6 bases from J, with 7 bases between. The CDR3 region has the DNA TGTGCCAGCAGCTTGAGATCCGGGGAGCTGTTTTTT. Its protein product is CASSLRSGELFF.

V and J are TRBV3-1 (or the pseudogene TRBV3-2) and TRBJ2-5; a weak D match, TRBD2 (7 bases). This CDR3 region has 14 residues. The V end lost 1 base, the J end lost 4 bases, and 10 bases lay between the germline ends. CDR1 is LGHDT and CDR2 is YNNKEL in the germline V gene (reference sequence). The CDR3 loop is CASSQAGGRETQYF. CDR3 coding DNA: TGTGCCAGCAGCCAAGCCGGGGGGCGAGAGACCCAGTACTTC.

The chain employs TRBV2 and TRBJ2-5; TRBD2 agrees at 7 bases. This CDR3 spans 14 amino acids. After removal of 7 bases from V and 5 bases from J, the junction contained 10 bases not matched to a gene. The germline V gene has CDR1 SNHLY and CDR2 FYNNEI. The CDR3 here is CASTRGGSRETQYF. The DNA of the CDR3 is TGTGCCAGCACAAGGGGCGGGAGTCGGGAGACCCAGTACTTC. The complete variable domain, with remaining parts taken from reference TRBV2 and TRBJ2-5, reads EPEVTQTPSHQVTQMGQEVILRCVPISNHLYFYWYRQILGQKVEFLVSFYNNEISEKSEIFDDQFSVERPDGSNFTLKIRSTKLEDSAMYFCASTRGGSRETQYFGPGTRLLVL.